Described below is a single T cell receptor (beta chain) sequence and its context. Its recognized antigen is unknown. Per-base qualities were not stored, and no clone one base away is much larger. The sample comes from a study of PD-L1 blockade in urothelial cancer (TCRdb year 2017). About the full investigation: Therapy was started around 2014 for all patients, and atezolizumab 1,200 mg was administered intravenously every 3 weeks. Twenty-five of 29 patients were males with bladder-origin urothelial cancer, and about 65% of the 29 reported a prior smoking history. An ECOG performance status of 0 or 1 was recorded for the patients, and 0 to 3 prior chemotherapy regimens had been received by the patients. Blood samples were analyzed at two time points: 3 weeks after treatment start (second dose) and 6 weeks after treatment start. A median of around 150,000 T cells and some 84,000 unique TCRs was obtained from blood samples, and a median clonality of approximately 0.08 was observed. The study, an exploratory multi-omic analysis, examined somatic, immune and clinical correlates of response to PD-L1 blockade with atezolizumab in urothelial cancer. Pretreatment tumor samples, along with matched peripheral blood serially collected before and after atezolizumab treatment, were subjected to TCR sequencing. Durable clinical benefit was defined as a progression-free survival longer than 6 months, and TCR features were additionally tested against progression-free survival and overall survival. Whole exome sequencing and RNA sequencing of pretreatment tumors were performed alongside TCR sequencing in the same patients. Durable clinical benefit was achieved by nine patients but not by the remaining 20. Pretreatment blood TCR-seq was available for about 27 patients, at least one posttreatment blood collection was obtained for some 25 patients, and tumor TCR-seq was available for some 25 patients.

The CDR3, cysteine through phenylalanine, is 18 amino acids long. Just the 54-base CDR3 DNA is kept, in frame starting at base 1. As encoded in the germline V gene, CDR1 is LGHNA while CDR2 is YSLEER. Deletion took 0 bases off V and 1 base off J, with a span of 15 bases between the germline ends. A total of 25 to 35 patients with locally advanced or metastatic urothelial carcinoma, treated at Memorial Sloan Kettering on a trial protocol, made up the cohort. Peripheral blood mononuclear cells were collected pretreatment and during treatment, with between 1 and 8 total time points obtained per patient. The Qiagen DNeasy Blood extraction kit was used to purify genomic DNA from total PBMCs and from tumor samples. PBMCs were collected pretreatment and during treatment and were isolated and stored as previously described. Each PCR received spiked-in synthetic TCR analog templates so that absolute template abundance could be estimated from read counts. The immunoSEQ assay was used to amplify TCRbeta CDR3 regions from genomic DNA with bias-controlled V and J gene primers. Sequencing of rearranged TCRbeta segments was performed at approximately 20X coverage. As for the original processing: Clustering was used to correct sequencing errors, and CDR3s were annotated against IMGT to assign V, D and J genes. Out-of-frame and stop-codon sequences were excluded, and only productive TCRbeta rearrangements were used in downstream analyses. Clonality was calculated as one minus the Shannon entropy normalized by the log of the number of unique productive sequences. Clones differing between time points or between blood and tumor were identified using Fisher's exact test with Benjamini-Hochberg correction, with an adjusted p below 0.01 applied as the threshold. The table comes from immuneACCESS by way of TCRdb, which keeps in-frame sequences with V and J called. Part of the clones is missing from these tables; in studies checked, under half for an unresolved V gene and the rest for unknown reasons. That table is the source of V, J and clone size, and D and trimming were worked out from the DNA. The sample table holds 35,000 to 50,000 clones, of which 81% were seen once. 2.5% to 3% of the sample rests with the top ten.

Broader findings and caveats from the paper: Greater expansion of tumor-associated TCR clones in peripheral blood 3 weeks after the start of treatment was observed in patients with durable benefit (n ≈ 22, p = 0.022). Because the sample size was small (n ≈ 30) and many of the analyses were exploratory, the results are meant to be hypothesis-generating. Improved progression-free and overall survival was found to be associated with pretreatment peripheral blood TCR clonality below the median.

This receptor was obtained from a man aged 65 to 79 with urothelial cancer. The V gene is TRBV4-3 and the J gene is TRBJ2-2; the D region possibly corresponds to TRBD2 (5 bases align). The specimen was PBMCs, collected around atezolizumab (anti-PD-L1) treatment. CDR3 region: CASSQDLRGWENTGELFF. In nucleotides, the sequence is TGCGCCAGCAGCCAAGATCTGAGAGGGTGGGAGAACACCGGGGAGCTGTTTTTT.